The entry below describes one T cell receptor beta chain. This sample is drawn from a study of blood T cell repertoires in COVID-19. About the study: Donors in the United States, Italy and Spain gave samples during acute or convalescent COVID-19. PBMCs, B-cell-depleted T cells, or T cells were the source of the cDNA or gDNA that made up the material.

The authors' processing: Amplification from reference gene primers served as the basis for estimated nucleated cell counts. The assay was immunoSEQ multiplex PCR, and TCRdb's table has in-frame clones only and misses some. That table furnishes V, J and clone size, whereas the DNA furnished D and trimming. The table includes about 110,000 clones, more than 70% detected once. Specimen: peripheral blood. The receptor was isolated from a woman between 65 and 79 years old who had recovered from COVID-19.

CDR3 sequence reads: CASSSRQGHTEAFF. The CDR3 DNA follows: TGTGCCAGCAGCTCCAGACAGGGCCACACTGAAGCTTTCTTT. The chain employs TRBV7-3 and TRBJ1-1, with TRBD1 matching over 7 bases. J gave up 3 bases and V 4 bases, and 5 bases lay outside the gene matches. The length of the CDR3 is 14 residues. From germline, CDR1 is SGHTA and CDR2 FQGTGA.